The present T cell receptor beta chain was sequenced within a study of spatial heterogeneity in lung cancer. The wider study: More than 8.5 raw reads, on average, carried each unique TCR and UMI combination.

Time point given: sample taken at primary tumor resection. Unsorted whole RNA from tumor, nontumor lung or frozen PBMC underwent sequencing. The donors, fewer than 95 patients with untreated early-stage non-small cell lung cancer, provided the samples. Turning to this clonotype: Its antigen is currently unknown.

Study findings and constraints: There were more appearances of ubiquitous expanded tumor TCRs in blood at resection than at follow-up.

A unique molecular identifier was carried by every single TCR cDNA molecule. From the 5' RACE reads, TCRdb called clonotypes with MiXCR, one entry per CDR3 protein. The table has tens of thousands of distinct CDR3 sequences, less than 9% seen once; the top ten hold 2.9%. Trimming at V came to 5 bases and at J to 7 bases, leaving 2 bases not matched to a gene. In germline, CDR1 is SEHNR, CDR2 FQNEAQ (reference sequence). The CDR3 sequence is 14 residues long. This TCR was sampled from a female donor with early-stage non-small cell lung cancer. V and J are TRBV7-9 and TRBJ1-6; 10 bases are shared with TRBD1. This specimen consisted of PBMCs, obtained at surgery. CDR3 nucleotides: TGTGCCAGCAGCCCGGGACAGGGGAATTCACCCCTCCACTTT. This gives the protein CASSPGQGNSPLHF. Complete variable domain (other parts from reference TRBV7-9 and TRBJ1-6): DTGVSQNPRHKITKRGQNVTFRCDPISEHNRLYWYRQTLGQGPEFLTYFQNEAQLEKSRLLSDRFSAERPKGSFSTLEIQRTEQGDSAMYLCASSPGQGNSPLHFGNGTRLTVT.